A selection of T cell receptor beta chains follows, all from one sample in a study of a mutant IDH1 vaccine in newly diagnosed glioma. These receptors lack a known antigen. TCRdb keeps only in-frame clones here, not all; method: immunoSEQ multiplex PCR. This table holds over 50,000 clones, about nine tenths found once. Sample: PBMCs, taken from a glioma patient whose treatment included an IDH1 peptide vaccine. The receptors shown here come from a woman in her thirties or forties with glioma. CDR3s include the opening cysteine and the closing phenylalanine or tryptophan. D genes are given only for firm matches. Clone size is given for some rows only: seen once, a few or many times, or a class if the clone is expanded.

d_gene	abundance	v_gene	j_gene	CDR3aa	CDR3nt
.	.	TRBV6-5	TRBJ2-2	CASSHRDSAGELFF	TGTGCCAGCAGTCACCGGGACTCCGCCGGGGAGCTGTTTTTT
.	few	TRBV16	TRBJ2-7	CASSRRIAGTNEQYF	TGTGCCAGCAGCCGTCGAATCGCCGGGACAAACGAGCAGTACTTC
.	.	TRBV5-1	TRBJ2-3	CASSFWNSGRTNTQYF	TGCGCCAGCAGCTTTTGGAACTCGGGGCGGACGAATACGCAGTATTTT
.	once	TRBV2	TRBJ1-1	CASSGQGASTEAFF	TGTGCCAGCAGTGGCCAGGGAGCGAGCACTGAAGCTTTCTTT
.	.	TRBV5-6	TRBJ2-7	CASSLKQGDEQYF	TGTGCCAGCAGCCTAAAACAGGGCGACGAGCAGTACTTC
TRBD2	.	TRBV19	TRBJ2-7	CASKGGGTYEQYF	TGTGCCAGTAAAGGCGGGGGAACCTACGAGCAGTACTTC
.	.	TRBV27	TRBJ2-7	CASSLGPSYEQYF	TGTGCCAGCAGTTTAGGCCCAAGCTACGAGCAGTACTTC
TRBD1	.	TRBV19	TRBJ1-6	CASSTRTGAPWPLHF	TGTGCCAGTAGTACCCGAACAGGGGCTCCCTGGCCCCTCCACTTT
.	few	TRBV7-9	TRBJ2-7	CASSLVTGSYEQYF	TGTGCCAGCAGCTTAGTCACGGGTTCCTACGAGCAGTACTTC
.	.	TRBV29-1	TRBJ2-5	CSVVIYTRKGETQYF	TGCAGCGTTGTTATCTATACCAGGAAGGGAGAGACCCAGTACTTC
.	.	TRBV7-9	TRBJ1-2	CASTPSQGGNYGYTF	TGTGCCAGCACCCCCTCACAGGGAGGGAACTATGGCTACACCTTC
TRBD2	.	TRBV7-9	TRBJ2-1	CASSDRLAGYNEQFF	TGTGCCAGCAGCGACCGACTAGCGGGGTACAATGAGCAGTTCTTC
.	once	TRBV4-1	TRBJ1-2	CASSQDFSGWGYTF	TGCGCCAGCAGCCAAGATTTTTCAGGCTGGGGCTACACCTTC
TRBD1	.	TRBV7-3	TRBJ2-1	CASSRDSLSYNEQFF	TGTGCCAGCAGCCGGGACAGCCTCTCCTACAATGAGCAGTTCTTC
.	.	TRBV4-1	TRBJ2-6	CASSQVAASGANVLTF	TGCGCCAGCAGCCAAGTGGCAGCCTCTGGGGCCAACGTCCTGACTTTC
.	.	TRBV4-1	TRBJ1-1	CASSQGAALGTEAFF	TGCGCCAGCAGCCAAGGGGCGGCCCTGGGCACTGAAGCTTTCTTT
.	.	TRBV5-4	TRBJ1-6	CASSLGGAHSPLHF	TGTGCCAGCAGCTTGGGGGGAGCCCATTCACCCCTCCACTTT
.	.	TRBV6-7	TRBJ2-6	CASSYPLRAPSGANVLTF	TGTGCCAGCAGTTACCCCCTCAGGGCCCCATCTGGGGCCAACGTCCTGACTTTC
TRBD1	.	TRBV29-1	TRBJ2-1	CSAGTGGYNEQFF	TGCAGCGCCGGGACAGGGGGCTACAATGAGCAGTTCTTC
.	.	TRBV5-1	TRBJ1-2	CASSLRYGGGYTF	TGCGCCAGCAGCTTGAGGTACGGGGGTGGCTACACCTTC